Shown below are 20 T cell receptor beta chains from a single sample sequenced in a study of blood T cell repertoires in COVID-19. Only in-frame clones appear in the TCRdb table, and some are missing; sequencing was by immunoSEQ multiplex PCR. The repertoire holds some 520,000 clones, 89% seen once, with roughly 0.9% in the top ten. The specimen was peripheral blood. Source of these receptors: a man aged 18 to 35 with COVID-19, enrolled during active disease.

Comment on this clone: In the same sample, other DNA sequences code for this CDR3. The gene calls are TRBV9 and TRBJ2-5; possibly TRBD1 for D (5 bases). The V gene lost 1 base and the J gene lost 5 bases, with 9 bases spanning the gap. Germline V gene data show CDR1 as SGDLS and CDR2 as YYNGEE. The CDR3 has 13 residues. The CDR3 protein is CASSVQGEETQYF. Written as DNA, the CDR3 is TGTGCCAGCAGCGTACAGGGTGAGGAGACCCAGTACTTC. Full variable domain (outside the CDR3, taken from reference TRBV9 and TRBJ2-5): DSGVTQTPKHLITATGQRVTLRCSPRSGDLSVYWYQQSLDQGLQFLIQYYNGEERAKGNILERFSAQQFPDLHSELNLSSLELGDSALYFCASSVQGEETQYFGPGTRLLVL.

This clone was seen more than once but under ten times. The CDR3 here is CASSYTGNQPQHF. CDR3 in DNA: TGTGCCAGCAGTTACACAGGGAATCAGCCCCAGCATTTT. This sequence joins TRBV2 and TRBJ1-5; tentatively, D is TRBD1 (6 bases). Germline V gene sequence: CDR1 SNHLY, CDR2 FYNNEI. The V end was cut by 5 bases, the J end by 4 bases, with 9 bases between. CDR3 size: 13 residues. Supplemented by reference TRBV2 and TRBJ1-5, the full variable domain reads EPEVTQTPSHQVTQMGQEVILRCVPISNHLYFYWYRQILGQKVEFLVSFYNNEISEKSEIFDDQFSVERPDGSNFTLKIRSTKLEDSAMYFCASSYTGNQPQHFGDGTRLSIL.

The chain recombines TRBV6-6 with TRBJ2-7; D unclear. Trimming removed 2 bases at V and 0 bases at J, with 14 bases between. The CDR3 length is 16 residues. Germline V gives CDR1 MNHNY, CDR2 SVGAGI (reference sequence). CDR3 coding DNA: TGTGCCAGCAGTTACGAGGCCAGTGATAGCTCCTACGAGCAGTACTTC. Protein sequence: CASSYEASDSSYEQYF.

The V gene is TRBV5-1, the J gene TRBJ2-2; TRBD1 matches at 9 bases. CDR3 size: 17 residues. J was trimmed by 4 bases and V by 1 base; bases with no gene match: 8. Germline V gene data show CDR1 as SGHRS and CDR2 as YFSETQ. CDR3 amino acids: CASSLPPGQGATGELFF. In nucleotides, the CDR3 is TGCGCCAGCAGCTTGCCCCCGGGACAGGGTGCCACCGGGGAGCTGTTTTTT.

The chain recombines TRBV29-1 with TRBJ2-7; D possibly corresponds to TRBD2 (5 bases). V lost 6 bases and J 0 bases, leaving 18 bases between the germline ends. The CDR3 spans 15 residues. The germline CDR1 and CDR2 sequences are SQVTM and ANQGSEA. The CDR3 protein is CSVADWRVSSYEQYF. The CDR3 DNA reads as TGCAGCGTCGCCGACTGGCGGGTCAGCTCCTACGAGCAGTACTTC.

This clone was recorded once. This chain's CDR3 is CASVQQRGPHYEQYF. The CDR3 bases are TGTGCCAGCGTCCAACAGCGGGGGCCACACTACGAGCAGTACTTC. The chain combines TRBV5-6 with TRBJ2-7; 8 bases agree with TRBD2. The CDR3 has 15 residues. The V gene's germline CDR1 is SGHDT and CDR2 YYEEEE. With 7 bases clipped from V and 3 bases from J, the junction kept 12 bases outside the gene matches.

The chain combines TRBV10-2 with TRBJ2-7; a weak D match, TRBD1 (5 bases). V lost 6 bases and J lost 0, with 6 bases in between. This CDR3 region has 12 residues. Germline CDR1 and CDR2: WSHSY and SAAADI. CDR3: CASRDTSYEQYF. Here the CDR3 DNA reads TGCGCCAGCAGGGACACCTCCTACGAGCAGTACTTC.

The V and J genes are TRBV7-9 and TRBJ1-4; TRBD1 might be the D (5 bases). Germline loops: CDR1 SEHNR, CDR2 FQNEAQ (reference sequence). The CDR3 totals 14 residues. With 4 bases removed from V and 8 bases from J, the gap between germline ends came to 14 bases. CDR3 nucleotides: TGTGCCAGCAGCTCTGCGGGGTGGGGGGAAAAACTGTTTTTT. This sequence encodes CASSSAGWGEKLFF. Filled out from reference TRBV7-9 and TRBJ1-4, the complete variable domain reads DTGVSQNPRHKITKRGQNVTFRCDPISEHNRLYWYRQTLGQGPEFLTYFQNEAQLEKSRLLSDRFSAERPKGSFSTLEIQRTEQGDSAMYLCASSSAGWGEKLFFGSGTQLSVL.

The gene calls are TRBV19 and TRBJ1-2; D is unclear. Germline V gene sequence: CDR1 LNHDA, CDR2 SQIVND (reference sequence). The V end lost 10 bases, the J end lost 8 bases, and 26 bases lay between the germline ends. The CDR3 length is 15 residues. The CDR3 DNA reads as TGTGCCACCTACATTGATCGGGGAAGAGTTCGGGGCTACACCTTC. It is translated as CATYIDRGRVRGYTF.

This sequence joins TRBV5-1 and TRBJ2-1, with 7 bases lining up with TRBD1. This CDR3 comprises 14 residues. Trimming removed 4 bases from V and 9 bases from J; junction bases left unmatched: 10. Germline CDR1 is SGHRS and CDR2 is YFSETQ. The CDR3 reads CASSPPGQSSEQFF. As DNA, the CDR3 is TGCGCCAGCAGCCCACCGGGACAGAGTAGTGAGCAGTTCTTC.

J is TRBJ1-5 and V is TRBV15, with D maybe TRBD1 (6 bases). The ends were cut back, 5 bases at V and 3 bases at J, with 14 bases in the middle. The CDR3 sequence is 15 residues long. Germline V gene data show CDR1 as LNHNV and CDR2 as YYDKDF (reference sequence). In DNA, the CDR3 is TGTGCCACCAGCCCCCGTCGGGGGGCCAATCAGCCCCAGCATTTT. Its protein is CATSPRRGANQPQHF. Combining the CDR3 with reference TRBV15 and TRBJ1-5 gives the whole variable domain DAMVIQNPRYQVTQFGKPVTLSCSQTLNHNVMYWYQQKSSQAPKLLFHYYDKDFNNEADTPDNFQSRRPNTSFCFLDIRSPGLGDTAMYLCATSPRRGANQPQHFGDGTRLSIL.

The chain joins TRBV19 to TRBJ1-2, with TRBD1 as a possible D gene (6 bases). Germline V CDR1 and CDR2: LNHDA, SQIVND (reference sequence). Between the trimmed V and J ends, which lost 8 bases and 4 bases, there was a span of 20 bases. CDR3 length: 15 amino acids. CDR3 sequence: CASSKGGGPSYGYTF. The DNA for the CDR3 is TGTGCCAGTTCTAAAGGGGGGGGACCGAGCTATGGCTACACCTTC.

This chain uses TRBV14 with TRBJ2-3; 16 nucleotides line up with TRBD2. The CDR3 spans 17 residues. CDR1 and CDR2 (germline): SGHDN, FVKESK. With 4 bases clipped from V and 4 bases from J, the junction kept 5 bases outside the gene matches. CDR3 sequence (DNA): TGTGCCAGCAGCCTGGGACTAGCGGGAGGGCCCGCAGATACGCAGTATTTT. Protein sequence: CASSLGLAGGPADTQYF.

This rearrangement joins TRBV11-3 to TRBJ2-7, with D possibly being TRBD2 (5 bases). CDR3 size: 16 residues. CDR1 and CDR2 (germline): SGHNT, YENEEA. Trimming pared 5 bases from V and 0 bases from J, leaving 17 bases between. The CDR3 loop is CASSPLSERSSYEQYF. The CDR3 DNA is TGTGCCAGCAGCCCCCTTTCTGAGCGGAGCTCCTACGAGCAGTACTTC. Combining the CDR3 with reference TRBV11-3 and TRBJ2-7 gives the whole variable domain EAGVVQSPRYKIIEKKQPVAFWCNPISGHNTLYWYLQNLGQGPELLIRYENEEAVDDSQLPKDRFSAERLKGVDSTLKIQPAELGDSAVYLCASSPLSERSSYEQYFGPGTRLTVT.

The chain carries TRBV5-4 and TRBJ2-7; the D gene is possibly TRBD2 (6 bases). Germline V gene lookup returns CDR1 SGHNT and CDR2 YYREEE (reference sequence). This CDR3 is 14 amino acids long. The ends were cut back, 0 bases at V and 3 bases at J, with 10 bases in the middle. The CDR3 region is CASSLDGSLYEQYF. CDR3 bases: TGTGCCAGCAGCTTGGACGGGAGCCTCTACGAGCAGTACTTC.

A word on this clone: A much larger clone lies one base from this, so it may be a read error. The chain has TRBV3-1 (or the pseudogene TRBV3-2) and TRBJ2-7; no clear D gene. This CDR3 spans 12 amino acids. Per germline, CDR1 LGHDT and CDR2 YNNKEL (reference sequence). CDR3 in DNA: TGTGCCAGCAGCCTCACCTACTACGGGCAGTACTTC. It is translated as CASSLTYYGQYF.

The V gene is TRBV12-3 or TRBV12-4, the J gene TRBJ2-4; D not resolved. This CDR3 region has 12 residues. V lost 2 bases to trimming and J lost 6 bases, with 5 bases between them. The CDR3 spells CASSLTRNIQYF. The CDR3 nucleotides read TGTGCCAGCAGTTTAACGCGAAACATTCAGTACTTC.

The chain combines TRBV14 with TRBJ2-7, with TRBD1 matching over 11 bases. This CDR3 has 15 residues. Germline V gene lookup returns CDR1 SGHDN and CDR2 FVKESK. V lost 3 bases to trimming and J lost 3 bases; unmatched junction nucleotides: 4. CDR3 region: CASSQGTGGLYEQYF. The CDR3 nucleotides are TGTGCCAGCAGCCAGGGGACAGGGGGACTCTACGAGCAGTACTTC.

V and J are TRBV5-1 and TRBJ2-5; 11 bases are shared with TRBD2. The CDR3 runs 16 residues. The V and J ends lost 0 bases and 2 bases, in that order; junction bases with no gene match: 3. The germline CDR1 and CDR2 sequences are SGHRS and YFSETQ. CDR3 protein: CASSLGGLAAQETQYF. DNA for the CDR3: TGCGCCAGCAGCTTGGGGGGACTAGCGGCACAAGAGACCCAGTACTTC.

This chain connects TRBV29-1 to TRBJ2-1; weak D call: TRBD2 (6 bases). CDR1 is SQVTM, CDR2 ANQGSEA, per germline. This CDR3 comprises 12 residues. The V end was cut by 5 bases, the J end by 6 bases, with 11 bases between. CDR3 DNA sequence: TGCAGCGTTCTGACTAGTCTCAATGAGCAGTTCTTC. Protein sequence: CSVLTSLNEQFF.